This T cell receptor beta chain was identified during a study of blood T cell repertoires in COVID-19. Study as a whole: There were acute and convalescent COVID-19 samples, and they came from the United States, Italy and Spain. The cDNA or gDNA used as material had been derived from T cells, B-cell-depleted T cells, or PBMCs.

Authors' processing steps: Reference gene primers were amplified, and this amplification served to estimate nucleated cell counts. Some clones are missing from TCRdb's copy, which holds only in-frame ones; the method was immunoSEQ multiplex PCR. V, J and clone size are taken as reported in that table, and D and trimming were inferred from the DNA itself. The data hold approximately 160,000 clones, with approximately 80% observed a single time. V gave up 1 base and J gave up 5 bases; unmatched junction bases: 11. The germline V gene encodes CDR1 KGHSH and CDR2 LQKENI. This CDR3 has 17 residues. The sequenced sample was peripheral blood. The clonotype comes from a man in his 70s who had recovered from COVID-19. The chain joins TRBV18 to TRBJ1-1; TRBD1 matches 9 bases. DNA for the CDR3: TGTGCCAGCTCACCACGGGGGACAGGGAGACTTGGGACTGAAGCTTTCTTT. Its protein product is CASSPRGTGRLGTEAFF.